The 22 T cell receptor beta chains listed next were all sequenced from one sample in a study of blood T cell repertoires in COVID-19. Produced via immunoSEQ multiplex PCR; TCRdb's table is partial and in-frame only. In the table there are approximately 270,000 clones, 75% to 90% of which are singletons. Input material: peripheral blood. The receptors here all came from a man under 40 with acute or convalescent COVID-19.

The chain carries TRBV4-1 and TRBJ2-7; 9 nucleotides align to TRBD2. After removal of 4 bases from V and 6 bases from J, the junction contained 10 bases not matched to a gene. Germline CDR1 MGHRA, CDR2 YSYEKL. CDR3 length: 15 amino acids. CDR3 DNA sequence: TGCGCCAGCAGCCCCCGTGATAGCGGGAGAGCCGAGCAGTACTTC. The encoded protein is CASSPRDSGRAEQYF.

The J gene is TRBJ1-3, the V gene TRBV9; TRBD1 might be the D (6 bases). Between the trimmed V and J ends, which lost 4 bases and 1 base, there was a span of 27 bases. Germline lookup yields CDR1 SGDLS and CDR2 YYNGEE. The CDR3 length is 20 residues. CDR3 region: CASSSTTGRTPGRSGNTIYF. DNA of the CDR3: TGTGCCAGCAGCTCGACGACAGGACGAACGCCTGGCCGATCTGGAAACACCATATATTTT.

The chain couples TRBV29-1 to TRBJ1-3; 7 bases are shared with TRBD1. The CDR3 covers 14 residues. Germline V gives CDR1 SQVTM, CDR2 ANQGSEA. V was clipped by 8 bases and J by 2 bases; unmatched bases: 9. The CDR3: CSINRQGTGNTIYF. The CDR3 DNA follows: TGCAGCATAAACCGACAGGGCACTGGAAACACCATATATTTT.

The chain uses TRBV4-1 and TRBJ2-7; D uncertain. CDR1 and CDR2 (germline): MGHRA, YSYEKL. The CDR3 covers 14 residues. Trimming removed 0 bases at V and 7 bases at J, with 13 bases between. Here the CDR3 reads CASSQDRQAREQYF. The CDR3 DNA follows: TGCGCCAGCAGCCAAGACAGGCAGGCCAGGGAGCAGTACTTC.

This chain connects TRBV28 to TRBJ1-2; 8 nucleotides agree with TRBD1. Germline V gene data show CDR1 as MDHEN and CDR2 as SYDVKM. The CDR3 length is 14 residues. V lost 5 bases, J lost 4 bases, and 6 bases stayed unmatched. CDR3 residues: CASSQGQGTYGYTF. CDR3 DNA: TGTGCCAGCAGTCAAGGACAGGGAACCTATGGCTACACCTTC.

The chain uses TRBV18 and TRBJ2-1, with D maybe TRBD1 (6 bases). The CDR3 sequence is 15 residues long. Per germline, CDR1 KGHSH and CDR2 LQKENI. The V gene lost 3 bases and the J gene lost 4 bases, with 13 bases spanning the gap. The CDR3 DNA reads TGTGCCAGCTCACCCGGACAGATAGTTTACAATGAGCAGTTCTTC. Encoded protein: CASSPGQIVYNEQFF.

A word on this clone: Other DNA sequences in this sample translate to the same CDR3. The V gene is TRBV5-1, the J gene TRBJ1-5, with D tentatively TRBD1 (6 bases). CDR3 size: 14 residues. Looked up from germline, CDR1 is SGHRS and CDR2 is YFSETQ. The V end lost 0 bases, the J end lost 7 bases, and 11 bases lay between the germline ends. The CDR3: CASSLAGGGQPQHF. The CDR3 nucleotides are TGCGCCAGCAGCTTGGCCGGGGGGGGCCAGCCCCAGCATTTT.

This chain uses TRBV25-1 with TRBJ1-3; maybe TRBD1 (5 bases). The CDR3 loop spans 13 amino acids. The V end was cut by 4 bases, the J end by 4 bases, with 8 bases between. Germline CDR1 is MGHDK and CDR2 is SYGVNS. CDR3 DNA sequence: TGTGCCAGCAGTGGGGGACTCGGAAACACCATATATTTT. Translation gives CASSGGLGNTIYF.

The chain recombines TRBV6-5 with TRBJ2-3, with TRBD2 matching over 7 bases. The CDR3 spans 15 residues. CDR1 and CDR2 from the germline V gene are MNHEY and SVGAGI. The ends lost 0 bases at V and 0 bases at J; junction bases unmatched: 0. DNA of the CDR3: TGTGCCAGCAGTTACTCGGGACTAAGCACAGATACGCAGTATTTT. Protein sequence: CASSYSGLSTDTQYF.

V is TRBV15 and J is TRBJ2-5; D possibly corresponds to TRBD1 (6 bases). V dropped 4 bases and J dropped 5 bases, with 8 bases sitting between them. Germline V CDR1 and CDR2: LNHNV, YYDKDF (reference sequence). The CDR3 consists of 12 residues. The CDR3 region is CATSTDRETQYF. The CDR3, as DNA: TGTGCCACCAGCACAGACAGGGAGACCCAGTACTTC.

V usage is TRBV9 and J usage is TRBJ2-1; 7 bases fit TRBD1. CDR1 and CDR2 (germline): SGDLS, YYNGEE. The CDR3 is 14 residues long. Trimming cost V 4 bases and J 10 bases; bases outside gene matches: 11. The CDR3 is CASSSTWTGREQFF. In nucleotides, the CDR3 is TGTGCCAGCAGCTCGACATGGACAGGTCGGGAGCAGTTCTTC.

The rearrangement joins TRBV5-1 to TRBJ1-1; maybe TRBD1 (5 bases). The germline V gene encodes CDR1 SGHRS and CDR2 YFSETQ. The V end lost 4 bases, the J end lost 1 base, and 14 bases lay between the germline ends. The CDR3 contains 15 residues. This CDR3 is CASSTTGQTNTEAFF. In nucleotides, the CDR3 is TGCGCCAGCAGCACCACAGGACAAACGAACACTGAAGCTTTCTTT.

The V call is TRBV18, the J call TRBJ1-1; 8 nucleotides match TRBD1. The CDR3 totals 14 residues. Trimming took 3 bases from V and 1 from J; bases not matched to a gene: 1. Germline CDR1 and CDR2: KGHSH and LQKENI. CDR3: CASSPTGENTEAFF. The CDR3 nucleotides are TGTGCCAGCTCACCGACAGGGGAGAACACTGAAGCTTTCTTT.

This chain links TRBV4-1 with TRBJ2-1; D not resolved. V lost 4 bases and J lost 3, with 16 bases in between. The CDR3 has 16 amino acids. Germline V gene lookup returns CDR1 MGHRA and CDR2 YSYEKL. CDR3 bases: TGCGCCAGCAGCCGAGCCACCCCGACTGGCTACAATGAGCAGTTCTTC. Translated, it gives CASSRATPTGYNEQFF.

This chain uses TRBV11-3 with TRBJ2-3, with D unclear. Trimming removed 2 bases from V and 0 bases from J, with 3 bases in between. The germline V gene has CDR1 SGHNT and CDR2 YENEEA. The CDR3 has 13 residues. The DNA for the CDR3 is TGTGCCAGCAGCTTACCTAGCACAGATACGCAGTATTTT. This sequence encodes CASSLPSTDTQYF.

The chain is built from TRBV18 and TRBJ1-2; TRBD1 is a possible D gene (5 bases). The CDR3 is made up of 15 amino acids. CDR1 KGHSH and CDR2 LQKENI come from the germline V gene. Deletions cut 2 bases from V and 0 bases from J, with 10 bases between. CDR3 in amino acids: CASSPLDSSNYGYTF. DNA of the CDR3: TGTGCCAGCTCACCATTAGACAGTTCTAACTATGGCTACACCTTC.

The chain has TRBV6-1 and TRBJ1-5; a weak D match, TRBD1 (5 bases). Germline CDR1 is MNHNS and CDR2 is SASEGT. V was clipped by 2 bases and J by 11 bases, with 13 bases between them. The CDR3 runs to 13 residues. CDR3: CASSEYRLSSQHF. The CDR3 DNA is TGTGCCAGCAGTGAATACAGGTTAAGTTCCCAGCATTTT.

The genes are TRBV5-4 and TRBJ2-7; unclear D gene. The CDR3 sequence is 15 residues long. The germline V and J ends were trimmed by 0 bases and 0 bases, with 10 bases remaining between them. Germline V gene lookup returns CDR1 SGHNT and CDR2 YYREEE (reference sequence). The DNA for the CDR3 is TGTGCCAGCAGCTTGGATTCGGGTAGCTCCTACGAGCAGTACTTC. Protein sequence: CASSLDSGSSYEQYF.

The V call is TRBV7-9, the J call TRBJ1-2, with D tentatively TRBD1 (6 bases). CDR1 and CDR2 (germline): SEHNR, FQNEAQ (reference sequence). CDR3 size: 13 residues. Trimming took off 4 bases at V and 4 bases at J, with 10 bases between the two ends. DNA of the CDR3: TGTGCCAGCAGCTGGGGGCAGTCCTATGGCTACACCTTC. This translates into CASSWGQSYGYTF.

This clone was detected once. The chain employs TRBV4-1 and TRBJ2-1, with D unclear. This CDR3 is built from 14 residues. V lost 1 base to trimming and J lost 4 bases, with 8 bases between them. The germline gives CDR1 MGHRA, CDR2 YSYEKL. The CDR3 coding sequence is TGCGCCAGCAGCCAAGTGAGGAAGTACAATGAGCAGTTCTTC. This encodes CASSQVRKYNEQFF.

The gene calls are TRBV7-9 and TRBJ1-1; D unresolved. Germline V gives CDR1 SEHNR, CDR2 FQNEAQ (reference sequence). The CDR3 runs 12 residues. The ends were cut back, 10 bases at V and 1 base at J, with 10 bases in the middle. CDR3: CATSYPNTEAFF. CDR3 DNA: TGTGCCACTTCTTATCCGAACACTGAAGCTTTCTTT.

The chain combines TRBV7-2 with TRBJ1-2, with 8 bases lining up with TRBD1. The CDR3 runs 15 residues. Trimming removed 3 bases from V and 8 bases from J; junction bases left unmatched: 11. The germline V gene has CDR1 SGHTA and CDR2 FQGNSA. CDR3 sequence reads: CASSFATGEMRGYTF. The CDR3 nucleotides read TGTGCCAGCAGCTTCGCGACAGGGGAGATGAGAGGCTACACCTTC.